Listed below are T cell receptor beta chains from one sample, sequenced in a study of radiotherapy plus CTLA-4 blockade in lung cancer. Repertoires were generated with immunoSEQ multiplex PCR, while TCRdb's copy carries only in-frame clones and drops some. Seen here are tens of thousands of clones, roughly four fifths observed once, and the top ten hold more than 4%. The sequenced sample was peripheral blood, obtained from a patient treated with radiotherapy plus ipilimumab. These receptors all stem from a human donor with non-small cell lung cancer whose response to radiotherapy plus ipilimumab could not be evaluated. CDR3s include the opening cysteine and the closing phenylalanine or tryptophan. The D gene is left open where the match is weak. For some rows the clone size is stated as once, few or many, or as a class when expanded; others skip it.

cdr3_nt	cdr3_aa	v_call	clone_size	d_call	j_call
TGCGCCAGCAGCGCAGGGGGCTCTAACTATGGCTACACCTTC	CASSAGGSNYGYTF	TRBV5-1	-	TRBD1	TRBJ1-2
TGCGCCAGCAGCCAAGATCCCATGGCCCAGCCCCAGCATTTT	CASSQDPMAQPQHF	TRBV4-3	-	-	TRBJ1-5
TGTGCCAGTAGTATTCGCAGGGCAAATGAGCAGTTCTTC	CASSIRRANEQFF	TRBV19	-	-	TRBJ2-1
TGTGCCAGCAGTACCTCAGGGGGTTCCGGCTATGGCTACACCTTC	CASSTSGGSGYGYTF	TRBV6-5	once	TRBD1	TRBJ1-2
TGTGCCAGCAGCCAAGAAGGGGGACCTAACTATGGCTACACCTTC	CASSQEGGPNYGYTF	TRBV4-2	-	-	TRBJ1-2
TGTGCCAGCAACCTAAGAGGGCCCTCAGAGACCCAGTACTTC	CASNLRGPSETQYF	TRBV27	-	-	TRBJ2-5
TGTGCCAGCAGCCCCCCTAGCGGGAGGGCCTGGAATGAGCAGTTCTTC	CASSPPSGRAWNEQFF	TRBV5-6	-	TRBD2	TRBJ2-1
TGTGCCAGCAGCCAAGATTTTGGGGGGTCGTTTGGCTACACCTTC	CASSQDFGGSFGYTF	TRBV4-2	-	-	TRBJ1-2
TGTGCCAGCAGCTTATCGGACAGGGCCTACGAGCAGTACTTC	CASSLSDRAYEQYF	TRBV7-9	-	TRBD1	TRBJ2-7
TGCGCCAGCAGCCAAGGGGCAGGGAATCCCTACGAGCAGTACTTC	CASSQGAGNPYEQYF	TRBV4-3	few	-	TRBJ2-7
TGTGCCAGCAGCTTCGGGACTACCTTCTCCTACGAGCAGTACTTC	CASSFGTTFSYEQYF	TRBV5-6	few	TRBD2	TRBJ2-7
TGTGCCAGCAGTAACACCCCGGGACAGTCGGGAGGCTACACCTTC	CASSNTPGQSGGYTF	TRBV27	-	TRBD1	TRBJ1-2
TGTGCCAGCAGCCCCAGACAGGGTCCTCAGACCCAGTACTTC	CASSPRQGPQTQYF	TRBV7-2	-	TRBD1	TRBJ2-5
TGCAGCGTTGAAGCGGAGAGCACAGATACGCAGTATTTT	CSVEAESTDTQYF	TRBV29-1	-	-	TRBJ2-3
TGTGCCAGCAGCCCGAGAATGGGACTAGCGGGAGTTTCAGATACGCAGTATTTT	CASSPRMGLAGVSDTQYF	TRBV4-2	medium-sized	TRBD2	TRBJ2-3
TGCGCCAGCAGCCAAGGGGCTGATTCCTACGAGCAGTACTTC	CASSQGADSYEQYF	TRBV4-3	-	-	TRBJ2-7
TGCGCCAGCAGCCAGGGACAGGGAATTTCACCCCTCCACTTT	CASSQGQGISPLHF	TRBV4-3	-	TRBD1	TRBJ1-6
TGTGCCATCAAACCCGCAGGGGATGTCTACGAGCAGTACTTC	CAIKPAGDVYEQYF	TRBV10-3	-	-	TRBJ2-7
TGCGCCAGCAGCTTGGGACAGTCTAGGGGCACTGAAGCTTTCTTT	CASSLGQSRGTEAFF	TRBV5-1	once	-	TRBJ1-1
TGTGCCAGCAGTTACTCGTGGGCTCGCACAGATATGCAGTATTTT	CASSYSWARTDMQYF	TRBV6-5	-	-	TRBJ2-3
TGCGCCAGCAGCCACCCTCGGGACGGGAGTAAAAGTTACGAGCAGTACTTC	CASSHPRDGSKSYEQYF	TRBV4-1	-	-	TRBJ2-7
TGTGCCAGCAGCTCGGAGAGGGCTAGCGGGAGGCGCACAGATACGCAGTATTTT	CASSSERASGRRTDTQYF	TRBV7-2	-	TRBD2	TRBJ2-3
TGTGCCAGCAGGCCTCGGGAAGGCAATCAGCCCCAGCATTTT	CASRPREGNQPQHF	TRBV2	-	-	TRBJ1-5
TGTGCCAGCAGCTTAATACAGGCCTACGAGCAGTACTTC	CASSLIQAYEQYF	TRBV7-2	-	-	TRBJ2-7
TGTGCCAGCAGCTTCAACAGGGGCCAAGAGACCCAGTACTTC	CASSFNRGQETQYF	TRBV11-1	-	TRBD1	TRBJ2-5
TGTGCCAGCAGTTCTGGCATAGGAGAGATTTACGAGCAGTACTTC	CASSSGIGEIYEQYF	TRBV6-5	-	-	TRBJ2-7
TGTGCCAGCAGCTGGACAGGGGGCTCCTACAATGAGCAGTTCTTC	CASSWTGGSYNEQFF	TRBV7-9	-	TRBD1	TRBJ2-1
TGCGCCAGCAGCCAAGATATGTTAGGGGCTTGGCGCGAAAAACTGTTTTTT	CASSQDMLGAWREKLFF	TRBV4-3	-	-	TRBJ1-4
TGTGCCAGTAGTATGCGTGCGGCTGGCACAGATACGCAGTATTTT	CASSMRAAGTDTQYF	TRBV19	few	-	TRBJ2-3